The 7 T cell receptor beta chains below all came from one sample that was sequenced in a study of blood T cells in healthy people across ages (dated by TCRdb to between 2014 and 2017). Library preparation was by 5' RACE. TCRdb records Illumina HiSeq 2500 as the sequencer. A second roughly 7 to 11 cycle PCR used a sample-barcoded 5' primer and a J-beta primer mix. In TCRdb, the public reads were trimmed at Q25 with fastp and aligned with MiXCR, with productive beta chains retained. Duplicate CDR3 protein sequences are folded into a single record with the most common DNA and genes. The sample table contains some 800,000 distinct CDR3 sequences; only one count was recorded for more than 40% of them. Approximately 19% of the sample is in the top ten clones. Sequenced sample: blood. These receptor sequences come from a man aged 55 to 70 in good health.

V gene TRBV18 combines with J gene TRBJ2-1; 9 bases align to TRBD1. Unmatched junction bases numbered 2, after V lost 5 bases and J lost 9 bases. CDR1 and CDR2 from the germline V gene are KGHSH and LQKENI. The CDR3 is 12 amino acids. The CDR3 nucleotides are TGTGCCAGCTCAGCGACAGGGGGTGAGCAGTTCTTC. It yields the protein CASSATGGEQFF. The full variable domain, with the rest looked up from reference TRBV18 and TRBJ2-1, is NAGVMQNPRHLVRRRGQEARLRCSPMKGHSHVYWYRQLPEEGLKFMVYLQKENIIDESGMPKERFSAEFPKEGPSILRIQQVVRGDSAAYFCASSATGGEQFFGPGTRLTVL.

V usage is TRBV7-9 and J usage is TRBJ1-4, with D perhaps TRBD1 (5 bases). Trimming took off 4 bases at V and 3 bases at J, with 12 bases between the two ends. The germline V gene encodes CDR1 SEHNR and CDR2 FQNEAQ (reference sequence). The CDR3 loop spans 15 amino acids. The CDR3 sequence is CASSSGQGPNEKLFF. In nucleotides, the CDR3 is TGTGCCAGCAGCTCCGGTCAGGGACCTAATGAAAAACTGTTTTTT. Based on the CDR3 plus reference TRBV7-9 and TRBJ1-4, the full variable domain is DTGVSQNPRHKITKRGQNVTFRCDPISEHNRLYWYRQTLGQGPEFLTYFQNEAQLEKSRLLSDRFSAERPKGSFSTLEIQRTEQGDSAMYLCASSSGQGPNEKLFFGSGTQLSVL.

This clonotype has only one observation. V gene TRBV11-1 combines with J gene TRBJ1-1, with D possibly matching TRBD1 (6 bases). V lost 10 bases and J lost 5, with 17 bases in between. Germline V gives CDR1 SGHAT, CDR2 FQDESV (reference sequence). CDR3 length equals 13 residues. The CDR3 nucleotides are TGTGCCACCAGAAACACGGGGGCTACTGAAGCTTTCTTT. Translating gives CATRNTGATEAFF.

The chain couples TRBV29-1 to TRBJ2-1; possibly TRBD2 for D (6 bases). The CDR3 spans 13 residues. Germline CDR1 and CDR2: SQVTM and ANQGSEA. Deletions cut 6 bases from V and 9 bases from J, with 18 bases between. CDR3 DNA sequence: TGCAGCGTCGGTGCCTATGTGGGGGGTGAGCAGTTCTTC. It specifies CSVGAYVGGEQFF.

V and J are TRBV4-3 and TRBJ2-1; 11 bases fit TRBD2. In germline, CDR1 is LGHNA, CDR2 YSLEER. After removal of 0 bases from V and 2 bases from J, the junction contained 6 bases not matched to a gene. This CDR3 is built from 18 residues. CDR3 protein: CASSQDFGTSGPYNEQFF. DNA for the CDR3: TGCGCCAGCAGCCAAGATTTTGGGACTAGCGGACCCTACAATGAGCAGTTCTTC.

The chain joins TRBV2 to TRBJ2-7; the D is unclear. Germline V gene lookup returns CDR1 SNHLY and CDR2 FYNNEI. The CDR3 is 13 residues long. Deletions cut 4 bases from V and 0 bases from J, with 7 bases between. CDR3 coding DNA: TGTGCCAGCAGTGGGCTGAACTCCTACGAGCAGTACTTC. It is translated as CASSGLNSYEQYF. The full variable domain, with the rest looked up from reference TRBV2 and TRBJ2-7, is EPEVTQTPSHQVTQMGQEVILRCVPISNHLYFYWYRQILGQKVEFLVSFYNNEISEKSEIFDDQFSVERPDGSNFTLKIRSTKLEDSAMYFCASSGLNSYEQYFGPGTRLTVT.

The chain carries TRBV6-2 or TRBV6-3 and TRBJ2-7; perhaps D is TRBD1 or TRBD2 (6 bases each). Deletions cut 6 bases from V and 3 bases from J, with 18 bases between. CDR1 MNHEY and CDR2 SVGEGT come from the germline V gene. This CDR3 comprises 15 residues. In DNA, the CDR3 is TGTGCCAGCAGGGTAGGGGGGCCTTACATCTACGAGCAGTACTTC. This translates into CASRVGGPYIYEQYF.